The next 9 T cell receptor beta chains were all read from a single sample in a study of vaccination and CD4 T cells after COVID-19. Their antigens are not known. The Oncomine TCR Beta short-read assay was what sequenced the DNA obtained from cultured CD4+ T cells. Via MiXCR, TCRdb re-called the PCR reads, giving one row per CDR3 protein. The sample includes about 15,000 distinct CDR3 sequences, about 40% of them seen just once. Treatment given: approximately nine-day PBMC culture with coronavirus spike peptide pools or control peptides (ViraFEST assay). Sequencing was done on a sample of cultured CD4+ T cells from blood. Receptor source: a human donor with COVID-19.

The gene calls are TRBV20-1 and TRBJ1-1, with unresolved D. The CDR3 is made up of 13 amino acids. V lost 1 base and J lost 5, with 11 bases in between. Germline-derived CDR1 and CDR2 are DFQATT and SNEGSKA (reference sequence). The CDR3 region has the DNA TGCAGTGCTAGAGTAACGGGTAGAACTGAAGCTTTCTTT. This codes for CSARVTGRTEAFF.

The chain links TRBV20-1 to TRBJ2-3, with TRBD2 matching 13 bases. The CDR3 is made up of 17 amino acids. CDR1 DFQATT and CDR2 SNEGSKA come from the germline V gene (reference sequence). Trimming at V came to 6 bases and at J to 6 bases, leaving 15 bases not matched to a gene. CDR3: CSAVGLGLAGFADTQYF. The CDR3 coding sequence is TGCAGTGCAGTGGGGCTGGGACTAGCGGGGTTCGCGGATACGCAGTATTTT.

This clonotype was counted between two and nine times. The chain carries TRBV19 and TRBJ2-5; D is unresolved. CDR3 length equals 13 residues. Trimming removed 1 base at V and 10 bases at J, with 13 bases between. Looked up from germline, CDR1 is LNHDA and CDR2 is SQIVND (reference sequence). The DNA of the CDR3 is TGTGCCAGTAGTATAGGCACACTAAGAGGCCAGTACTTC. Translating gives CASSIGTLRGQYF.

V usage is TRBV7-9 and J usage is TRBJ1-1, with D maybe TRBD1 (6 bases). The CDR3 runs to 15 residues. Germline loops: CDR1 SEHNR, CDR2 FQNEAQ (reference sequence). V dropped 1 base and J dropped 1 base, with 10 bases sitting between them. The CDR3 sequence: CASSLETGANTEAFF. The CDR3 DNA sequence: TGTGCCAGCAGCTTAGAAACGGGGGCGAACACTGAAGCTTTCTTT.

This rearrangement joins TRBV6-4 to TRBJ2-3; D possibly corresponds to TRBD1 (5 bases). Looked up from germline, CDR1 is MRHNA and CDR2 is SNTAGT. The CDR3 is 20 amino acids. V gave up 0 bases and J gave up 0 bases, with 22 bases separating them. For the CDR3, the DNA is TGTGCCAGCAGTGACTCGGCCCCCTGGACCCCCGGACATAGCACAGATACGCAGTATTTT. It codes for CASSDSAPWTPGHSTDTQYF.

The chain uses TRBV25-1 and TRBJ1-5; 8 nucleotides line up with TRBD1. The length of the CDR3 is 17 residues. The germline gives CDR1 MGHDK, CDR2 SYGVNS. V dropped 5 bases and J dropped 2; count of bases not matched to a gene: 11. In DNA, the CDR3 is TGTGCCAGCAGTCCGACCAGGGGGCCACATGGCAATCAGCCCCAGCATTTT. As protein: CASSPTRGPHGNQPQHF. Full variable domain (missing parts from reference TRBV25-1 and TRBJ1-5): EADIYQTPRYLVIGTGKKITLECSQTMGHDKMYWYQQDPGMELHLIHYSYGVNSTEKGDLSSESTVSRIRTEHFPLTLESARPSHTSQYLCASSPTRGPHGNQPQHFGDGTRLSIL.

This rearrangement joins TRBV30 to TRBJ2-2; 9 nucleotides agree with TRBD1. The germline CDR1 and CDR2 sequences are GTSNPN and SVGIG (reference sequence). Trimming took 5 bases from V and 5 from J; bases not matched to a gene: 12. The CDR3 totals 16 residues. The CDR3 coding sequence is TGTGCCTGGTTCTCGGGGACAGGGAGGCGGACCGGGGAGCTGTTTTTT. Its translation is CAWFSGTGRRTGELFF.

The chain joins TRBV27 to TRBJ2-6; D not resolved. Trimming pared 6 bases from V and 4 bases from J, leaving 4 bases between. Germline V gene data show CDR1 as MNHEY and CDR2 as SMNVEV (reference sequence). The CDR3 has 12 amino acids. CDR3 nucleotides: TGTGCCAGCAGGCGAGGGGCCAACGTCCTGACTTTC. This encodes CASRRGANVLTF.

The DNA of the CDR3 is TGTGCCAGCAGTGAACAGGGACAGATCAATCAGCCCCAGCATTTT. Translation gives CASSEQGQINQPQHF. The V call is TRBV6-1, the J call TRBJ1-5, with 7 nucleotides matching TRBD1. This CDR3 contains 15 residues. Germline-derived CDR1 and CDR2 are MNHNS and SASEGT. V shed 2 bases, J shed 3 bases, and the junction held 4 bases outside the gene matches.